A single sample is the source of the 11 T cell receptor beta chains below, sequenced in a study of T cells in Graves' hyperthyroidism and ophthalmopathy (dated by TCRdb to the late 2010s). Libraries were prepared through multiplex PCR. The instrument was an Illumina HiSeq 2000. TCR beta CDR3 regions were amplified from RNA transcripts. For the first round of RT-PCR on the TCR CDR3, the HTBI primer set was used together with the Qiagen OneStep RT-PCR kit. Using fastp trimming at Q25 and MiXCR clonotype assembly, TCRdb reanalyzed the public sequencing data and kept in-frame beta chains. Every distinct CDR3 protein forms one entry, paired with its most common genes and DNA. The table for this sample lists about 520,000 distinct CDR3 sequences; roughly a quarter of them were counted only once. The ten largest clones capture approximately 10% of the sample. The sample was blood. These receptors came from a woman in her 30s with Graves' ophthalmopathy.

The V gene is TRBV24-1, the J gene TRBJ2-7, with D uncertain. The CDR3 totals 16 residues. Trimming stripped 3 bases from V and 2 bases from J, with 16 bases between. Germline CDR1 is KGHDR and CDR2 is SFDVKD. The CDR3 DNA is TGTGCCACCAGTGATCAGGCCCGGCGGATGGCCTACGAGCAGTACTTC. It codes for CATSDQARRMAYEQYF.

This chain uses TRBV11-2 with TRBJ2-7; D tentatively fits TRBD1 or TRBD2 (5 bases each). CDR3 length equals 15 residues. The V gene lost 5 bases and the J gene lost 2 bases, with 16 bases spanning the gap. The V gene's germline CDR1 is SGHAT and CDR2 FQNNGV. CDR3 amino acids: CASSPGATSTYEQYF. CDR3 coding DNA: TGTGCCAGCAGCCCCGGGGCGACTTCGACCTACGAGCAGTACTTC.

This chain links TRBV5-1 with TRBJ2-7, with 7 bases aligning to TRBD1. Germline assignment: CDR1 SGHRS and CDR2 YFSETQ. The CDR3 is made up of 17 amino acids. Losses at the gene ends were 0 bases for V and 3 bases for J; bases not matched to a gene: 12. For the CDR3, the DNA is TGCGCCAGCAGCTTGGCCGGTCAGGGGGAAGGGATCTACGAGCAGTACTTC. Translation gives CASSLAGQGEGIYEQYF.

This clonotype was found many times. The CDR3 DNA follows: TGTGCCAGCACTACGGGCACCGGGGAGCTGTTTTTT. Translation: CASTTGTGELFF. The chain combines TRBV6-2 or TRBV6-3 with TRBJ2-2; unclear D gene. The CDR3 extends over 12 amino acids. V was pared by 7 bases and J by 4 bases, with 7 bases between. Looked up from germline, CDR1 is MNHEY and CDR2 is SVGEGT.

The CDR3 here is CASRAWGNYGYTF. CDR3 sequence (DNA): TGTGCCAGCAGAGCCTGGGGGAACTATGGCTACACCTTC. The chain carries TRBV12-3 or TRBV12-4 and TRBJ1-2; possible D gene TRBD1, 5 bases. Deletions cut 6 bases from V and 2 bases from J, with 10 bases between. The CDR3 has 13 amino acids.

This clonotype has a handful of counts. This rearrangement joins TRBV12-3 or TRBV12-4 to TRBJ2-7, with D maybe TRBD2 (5 bases). The V end lost 2 bases, the J end lost 0 bases, and 11 bases lay between the germline ends. The CDR3 sequence is 15 residues long. The CDR3 DNA reads as TGTGCCAGCAGTTTACCTAGCAGGAGCTCCTACGAGCAGTACTTC. This encodes CASSLPSRSSYEQYF.

This rearrangement joins TRBV11-1 to TRBJ2-2; 7 bases are a match to TRBD1. The CDR3 is 16 residues long. Looked up from germline, CDR1 is SGHAT and CDR2 is FQDESV (reference sequence). J gave up 4 bases and V 5 bases, and 10 bases lay outside the gene matches. CDR3 DNA sequence: TGTGCCAGCAGCCCTCAGACAGGGTTCGGCACCGGGGAGCTGTTTTTT. It yields the protein CASSPQTGFGTGELFF.

This clonotype was seen only a few times. The gene calls are TRBV28 and TRBJ2-5; 11 bases are shared with TRBD2. V lost 8 bases, J lost 4 bases, and 15 bases stayed unmatched. Germline-derived CDR1 and CDR2 are MDHEN and SYDVKM. The CDR3 sequence is 17 residues long. CDR3 bases: TGTGCCAGCCTACTGGGGACTAGCGGCCAGGCACGAGAGACCCAGTACTTC. Translated: CASLLGTSGQARETQYF. Supplemented by reference TRBV28 and TRBJ2-5, the full variable domain reads DVKVTQSSRYLVKRTGEKVFLECVQDMDHENMFWYRQDPGLGLRLIYFSYDVKMKEKGDIPEGYSVSREKKERFSLILESASTNQTSMYLCASLLGTSGQARETQYFGPGTRLLVL.

The chain has TRBV9 and TRBJ2-5; 10 nucleotides align to TRBD1. The ends lost 0 bases at V and 4 bases at J; junction bases unmatched: 9. The CDR3 covers 17 residues. From germline, CDR1 is SGDLS and CDR2 YYNGEE. CDR3 nucleotide sequence: TGTGCCAGCAGCGTAGGAGGGGGACAGGGGTTCGTAGAGACCCAGTACTTC. It translates to CASSVGGGQGFVETQYF. The full variable domain, completed using reference TRBV9 and TRBJ2-5, is DSGVTQTPKHLITATGQRVTLRCSPRSGDLSVYWYQQSLDQGLQFLIQYYNGEERAKGNILERFSAQQFPDLHSELNLSSLELGDSALYFCASSVGGGQGFVETQYFGPGTRLLVL.

The chain has TRBV11-2 and TRBJ1-1, with D possibly being TRBD1 (5 bases). The germline CDR1 and CDR2 sequences are SGHAT and FQNNGV. This CDR3 region has 12 residues. The V end was cut by 1 base, the J end by 13 bases, with 13 bases between. This CDR3 reads CASSLAGPGGFF. The CDR3 DNA reads as TGTGCCAGCAGCTTAGCCGGTCCCGGGGGTTTCTTT.

This chain joins TRBV20-1 and TRBJ1-2; 7 bases match TRBD1. Germline CDR1 reads DFQATT; CDR2 reads SNEGSKA (reference sequence). The CDR3 extends over 13 amino acids. The J segment lost 7 bases and the V segment lost 0 bases, leaving 5 bases of the junction unmatched. CDR3 nucleotide sequence: TGCAGTGCTAGAGAAGGGGGCGACTGTGGCTACACCTTC. Translation: CSAREGGDCGYTF.